Sequencing of this T cell receptor (beta chain) was carried out in a study of T cells in Graves' hyperthyroidism and ophthalmopathy. The J segment lost 7 bases and the V segment lost 5 bases, leaving 9 bases of the junction unmatched. Germline V lookup: CDR1 DFQATT, CDR2 SNEGSKA (reference sequence). The CDR3 consists of 14 residues. There were TCR beta CDR3 regions amplified from RNA transcripts. TCR CDR3 underwent first-round RT-PCR with the HTBI primer set. TCRdb re-called the multiplex PCR reads with MiXCR, one entry per CDR3 protein. There are approximately 490,000 distinct CDR3 sequences in the sample; 20% to 25% occur only once, and around 47% lies in the top ten.

The sequence was obtained from a woman aged 70-85 years with Graves' ophthalmopathy. This rearrangement joins TRBV20-1 to TRBJ1-2; 11 nucleotides match TRBD1. Sequencing was performed on blood. DNA of the CDR3: TGCAGTGCTCCCAATGTAGGGACAGGGGGTGGCTACACCTTC. This translates into CSAPNVGTGGGYTF.